The 12 T cell receptor beta chains presented below share a single source sample, sequenced in a study of blood T cell repertoires in COVID-19. Libraries were prepared by immunoSEQ multiplex PCR; TCRdb keeps only in-frame clonotypes and omits some of them. The sample carries under 250,000 clones, almost 85% recorded once. Material for sequencing was peripheral blood. Every receptor here comes from a woman in her 70s with COVID-19, enrolled during active disease.

J is TRBJ1-2 and V is TRBV7-9; TRBD1 matches at 7 bases. Germline CDR1 is SEHNR and CDR2 is FQNEAQ (reference sequence). This CDR3 comprises 14 residues. J was trimmed by 2 bases and V by 4 bases; bases with no gene match: 4. Here the CDR3 DNA reads TGTGCCAGCAGCTGGGACAGCGTCAACTATGGCTACACCTTC. It encodes CASSWDSVNYGYTF.

The CDR3 is CASSFGQGYGYTF. For the CDR3, the DNA is TGTGCCAGCAGTTTCGGACAGGGCTATGGCTACACCTTC. The V and J genes are TRBV6-2 or TRBV6-3 and TRBJ1-2; the match to TRBD1 covers 8 bases. This CDR3 is 13 amino acids long. Looked up from germline, CDR1 is MNHEY and CDR2 is SVGEGT. The junction had 2 bases not matched to a gene; V was cut back by 4 bases and J by 4 bases.

The chain employs TRBV5-1 and TRBJ2-7; no definite D call. The CDR3 contains 14 residues. Deletions cut 2 bases from V and 4 bases from J, with 13 bases between. Germline V gene lookup returns CDR1 SGHRS and CDR2 YFSETQ. CDR3 nucleotides: TGCGCCAGCAGCTTCGGCGGAACCTCGTACGAGCAGTACTTC. Amino acids: CASSFGGTSYEQYF.

The chain joins TRBV14 to TRBJ2-3, with 7 positions matching TRBD1. The CDR3 extends over 17 amino acids. V shed 1 base and J 2 bases; nucleotides not matched to a gene: 9. Germline CDR1 SGHDN, CDR2 FVKESK. The CDR3 DNA sequence: TGTGCCAGCAGCCAAGGGAAGGGGGCCTTTTTCACAGATACGCAGTATTTT. It specifies CASSQGKGAFFTDTQYF.

The chain has TRBV4-1 and TRBJ2-5; D may be TRBD1 (5 bases). Germline CDR1 is MGHRA and CDR2 is YSYEKL. V gave up 0 bases and J gave up 9 bases, with 17 bases separating them. The CDR3 spans 15 residues. This CDR3 is CASSQEITGGLAQYF. The CDR3 nucleotides read TGCGCCAGCAGCCAAGAAATAACAGGTGGTTTGGCCCAGTACTTC.

The CDR3: CASSSGQGASPGELFF. In DNA form, the CDR3 reads TGTGCCAGCAGCTCGGGACAGGGGGCGTCCCCCGGGGAGCTGTTTTTT. This chain links TRBV11-3 with TRBJ2-2; 12 nucleotides line up with TRBD1. The V and J ends lost 4 bases and 6 bases, in that order; junction bases with no gene match: 6. The CDR3 runs to 16 residues. Germline CDR1 is SGHNT and CDR2 is YENEEA. The whole variable domain, remainder taken from reference TRBV11-3 and TRBJ2-2, is EAGVVQSPRYKIIEKKQPVAFWCNPISGHNTLYWYLQNLGQGPELLIRYENEEAVDDSQLPKDRFSAERLKGVDSTLKIQPAELGDSAVYLCASSSGQGASPGELFFGEGSRLTVL.

The rearrangement links TRBV6-5 to TRBJ1-4, with D perhaps matching TRBD1 (6 bases). V lost 7 bases and J 4 bases, leaving 10 bases between the germline ends. The CDR3 has 13 amino acids. CDR1 is MNHEY, CDR2 SVGAGI, per germline. CDR3 residues: CASKDRFNEKLFF. CDR3 bases: TGTGCCAGCAAGGACAGATTTAATGAAAAACTGTTTTTT.

This rearrangement joins TRBV19 to TRBJ1-3, with D perhaps matching TRBD1 (5 bases). CDR1 LNHDA and CDR2 SQIVND come from the germline V gene (reference sequence). CDR3 length: 12 residues. Trimming left V 5 bases short and J 8 bases short, with 10 bases between. In DNA, the CDR3 is TGTGCCAGTAGTTGGGGCCTAGACACCATATATTTT. Translating gives CASSWGLDTIYF.

The rearrangement joins TRBV4-3 to TRBJ2-1, with 8 bases identical to TRBD2. V shed 0 bases and J 9 bases; nucleotides not matched to a gene: 13. The CDR3 spans 17 residues. Germline CDR1 LGHNA, CDR2 YSLEER. CDR3 DNA sequence: TGCGCCAGCAGCCAAGATCATCCGGGGGGGCTTGCTGGTGAGCAGTTCTTC. It translates to CASSQDHPGGLAGEQFF.

CDR3 DNA: TGTGCCACCCAGTTGGCAGGGGGTGAAAAACTGTTTTTT. Translation gives CATQLAGGEKLFF. This sequence joins TRBV24-1 and TRBJ1-4, with 7 positions matching TRBD1. CDR1 and CDR2 from the germline V gene are KGHDR and SFDVKD. Germline trimming cut 9 bases from V and 7 bases from J; bases unmatched to any gene: 7. The CDR3 covers 13 residues.

The chain uses TRBV2 and TRBJ2-1, with TRBD2 as a possible D gene (6 bases). Trimming removed 6 bases from V and 5 bases from J, with 17 bases in between. The CDR3 is 15 residues long. Germline V gene sequence: CDR1 SNHLY, CDR2 FYNNEI. CDR3 sequence reads: CASSGPREEHNEQFF. The DNA of the CDR3 is TGTGCCAGCAGCGGACCGAGGGAGGAGCACAATGAGCAGTTCTTC.

In DNA, the CDR3 is TGTGCCAGCAGTGAACAACTGTCCTCTGGAAACACCATATATTTT. This encodes CASSEQLSSGNTIYF. The rearrangement links TRBV2 to TRBJ1-3; no clear D. Germline loops: CDR1 SNHLY, CDR2 FYNNEI. Trimming took off 2 bases at V and 0 bases at J, with 8 bases between the two ends. The CDR3 length is 15 residues. Full variable domain (missing parts from reference TRBV2 and TRBJ1-3): EPEVTQTPSHQVTQMGQEVILRCVPISNHLYFYWYRQILGQKVEFLVSFYNNEISEKSEIFDDQFSVERPDGSNFTLKIRSTKLEDSAMYFCASSEQLSSGNTIYFGEGSWLTVV.